This T cell receptor (beta chain) is from a study of blood T cell repertoires in COVID-19 (dated by TCRdb to 2018 to 2021). Describing the broader study: Samples covering the acute and convalescent phases of COVID-19 were provided by collaborators in the United States, Italy and Spain. The samples were drawn from the first 160 participants of the ongoing ImmuneRACE study and from 950 to 1,500 subjects provided by 6 global collaborators. The repertoires were released in a freely available public database intended as a resource for research on the immune response to SARS-CoV-2. The prospective study material was composed of cDNA or gDNA derived from T cells, B-cell-depleted T cells, or PBMCs. Where available, HLA class I and class II types were taken from metadata supplied by the sample provider and were not determined by assay-based typing. A de-identified subject ID, COVID-19 status, age in years and sex were almost always included in the sample metadata. Subjects who had been exposed to COVID-19, were actively infected with it, or had recovered from it provided the deeply sampled blood TCRbeta repertoires that made up the dataset. General conclusions and limits of the study: The amount of clinical and demographic metadata varied by source and participant and was provided uncurated.

The sample holds one count of this clone. This receptor's antigen is unknown. Base qualities are not provided; no much larger clone lies one nucleotide away. The immunoSEQ Assay, a bias-controlled multiplex PCR, was used to amplify TCRbeta CDR3 regions from genomic DNA. In the source study's methods: Within the assay, amplification of reference gene primers was used to estimate how many nucleated cells each sample contained. To quantify the absolute abundance of each unique TCRbeta CDR3 rearrangement, sequence reads were collapsed and filtered. For each sample, productive Simpson clonality was calculated as the square root of Simpson's diversity index across productive rearrangements. In TCRdb, the immuneACCESS table is reduced to in-frame sequences with V and J assigned. These tables do not hold every clone; where another copy was compared, an unresolved V gene accounts for under half, and the others remain unexplained. V, J and clone size are taken as reported in that table, and D and trimming were inferred from the DNA itself. The sample table shows about 200,000 clones, and roughly four fifths are seen once. Around 6.9% of the sample goes to the ten largest clones.

V sheds 1 base and J sheds 0 bases, leaving 6 bases between their ends. There are 14 amino acids in the CDR3, from cysteine to phenylalanine inclusive. The read is trimmed to its CDR3 DNA, 42 bases read in frame from base 1. Reading the germline V gene gives CDR1 SGDLS and CDR2 YYNGEE. Collaborating institutions collected whole blood in K2EDTA tubes following their own protocols. For TCRbeta analysis, collaborators shipped samples as frozen whole blood, isolated PBMCs, or DNA extracted from either of those sample types. The chain is encoded by TRBV9 joined to TRBJ2-3; TRBD2 is a weak D gene call, 5 bases matching. The sample comprised peripheral blood. The sequence derives from a human donor with acute or convalescent COVID-19. The donor label of this sample is uncertain. The sequenced DNA: TGTGCCAGCAGCGTACGCGGGAGCACAGATACGCAGTATTTT. It translates to CASSVRGSTDTQYF.